This T cell receptor (beta chain) was observed in a study of T-cell reconstitution after alpha-beta-depleted transplantation in children. TCRbeta library construction was performed incorporating unique molecular identifiers. TCRdb fed the PCR reads into MiXCR, producing one record per CDR3 protein. The sample consists of some 500,000 distinct CDR3 sequences, 18% of them appearing once. There are many counts of this clonotype. Source: PBMCs from the stem cell graft donor, taken from the stem cell graft. This receptor was taken from a human donor who donated a stem cell graft to a child with acute lymphoblastic leukemia.

DNA of the CDR3: TGCAGCGTTACGACAGGGGGCGGAGATACGCAGTATTTT. Translated: CSVTTGGGDTQYF. The V call is TRBV29-1, the J call TRBJ2-3, with 10 bases lining up with TRBD1. This CDR3 comprises 13 residues. The J segment lost 5 bases and the V segment lost 5 bases, leaving 4 bases of the junction unmatched. CDR1 is SQVTM and CDR2 is ANQGSEA in the germline V gene.